This T cell receptor beta chain was recovered during a study of cytomegalovirus exposure and HLA in healthy donors. At the level of the study: An early release of data contained approximately 80 million unique TCRs, which came from HLA-typed donors.

PCR used 60 Vbeta primers and 13 Jbeta primers. In the source study's methods: A later analysis tallied about 80 million unique TCR beta chains, around 9.9 million of them shared. Clones were sequenced by immunoSEQ multiplex PCR, and TCRdb holds only the in-frame ones, with some missing. That table supplies the V and J calls and clone size; D and trimming were determined from the DNA. This sample has about 98,000 clones, with about four fifths found just once. This clone has more than one count but fewer than ten. Germline CDR1 is SGDLS and CDR2 is YYNGEE. The V end was cut by 1 base, the J end by 5 bases, with 24 bases between. The CDR3 is 18 amino acids.

The V and J genes are TRBV9 and TRBJ1-1; tentative D call: TRBD1 (5 bases). The sequenced material came from PBMCs. The sequence was collected from a man younger than 35 in good health and CMV-seropositive. CDR3 region: CASSVFGGGWGVRTEAFF. The CDR3 nucleotides are TGTGCCAGCAGCGTATTTGGAGGAGGGTGGGGGGTAAGGACTGAAGCTTTCTTT.